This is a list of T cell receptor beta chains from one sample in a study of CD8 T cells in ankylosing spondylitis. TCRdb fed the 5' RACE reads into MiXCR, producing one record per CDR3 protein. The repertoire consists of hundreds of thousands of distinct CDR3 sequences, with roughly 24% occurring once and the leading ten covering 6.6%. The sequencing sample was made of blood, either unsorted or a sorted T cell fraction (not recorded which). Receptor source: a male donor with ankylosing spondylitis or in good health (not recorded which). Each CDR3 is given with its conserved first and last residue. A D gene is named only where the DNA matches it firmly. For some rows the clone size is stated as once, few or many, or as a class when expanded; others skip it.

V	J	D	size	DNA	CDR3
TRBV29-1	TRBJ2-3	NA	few	TGCAGCTCAAGACTGGCTGATACGCAGTATTTT	CSSRLADTQYF
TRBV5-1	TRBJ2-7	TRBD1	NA	TGCGCCAGCAGCCAACAGGGGGCCAACGAGCAGTACTTC	CASSQQGANEQYF
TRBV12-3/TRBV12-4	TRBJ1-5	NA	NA	TGTGCCAGCACCCCAGGGTACAGCAATCACCCCCAGCATTTT	CASTPGYSNHPQHF
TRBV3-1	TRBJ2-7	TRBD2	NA	TGTGCCAGCAGTGATCCGGGACTAGCGGCACAGTACTTC	CASSDPGLAAQYF
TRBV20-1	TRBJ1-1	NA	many	TGCAGTGCTAGAATTCCGGGCGTGAACACTGAAGCTTTCTTT	CSARIPGVNTEAFF
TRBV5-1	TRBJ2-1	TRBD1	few	TGCGCCAGCATCCCGAGGACAGGGGGGGTCAATGAGCAGTTCTTC	CASIPRTGGVNEQFF
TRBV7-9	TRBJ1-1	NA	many	TGTGCCAGCAGCCGGGGGTTGTCTGAAGCTTTCTTT	CASSRGLSEAFF
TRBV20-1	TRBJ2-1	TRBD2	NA	TGCAGTGTTAGCCCAGCGGCTAGCGGGAGGGCGCGCAATGAGCAGTTCTTC	CSVSPAASGRARNEQFF
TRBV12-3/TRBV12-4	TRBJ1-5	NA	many	TGTGCCAGCAGTTTAGAAGTGAAACAGTTTAGCAATCAGCCCCAGCATTTT	CASSLEVKQFSNQPQHF
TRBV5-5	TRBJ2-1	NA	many	TGTGCCAGCACGACCTACACCCCCTACAATGAGCAGTTCTTC	CASTTYTPYNEQFF
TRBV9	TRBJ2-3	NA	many	TGTGCCAGCAGCTCAAGACAGGGCACAGATACGCAGTATTTT	CASSSRQGTDTQYF
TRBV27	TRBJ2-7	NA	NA	TGTGCCAGCAGTTTCCTCCTTCGGGGAAGCGGCAACGAGCAGTACTTC	CASSFLLRGSGNEQYF
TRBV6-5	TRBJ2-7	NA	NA	TGTGCCAGCAGTTACGTAAGCGGACCCTACGAGCAGTACTTC	CASSYVSGPYEQYF
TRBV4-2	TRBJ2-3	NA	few	TGTGCCAGCAGCCAAGATCTCGCTAGCGCCACAGATACGCAGTATTTT	CASSQDLASATDTQYF
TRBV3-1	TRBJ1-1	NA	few	TGTGCCAGCAGCCCCAACGGGAGAATGAACACTGAAGCTTTCTTT	CASSPNGRMNTEAFF
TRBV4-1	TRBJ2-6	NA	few	TGCGCCAGCAGCCAAGAAGGGACCCCTGGGGCCAACGTCCTGACTTTC	CASSQEGTPGANVLTF
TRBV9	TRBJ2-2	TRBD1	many	TGTGCCAGCAGCATCGGACAGGGAACGAACACCGGGGAGCTGTTTTTT	CASSIGQGTNTGELFF
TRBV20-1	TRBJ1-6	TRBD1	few	TGCAGTGCAAGAGGACAGGGTGGTAATTCACCCCTCCACTTT	CSARGQGGNSPLHF
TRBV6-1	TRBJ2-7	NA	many	TGTGCCAGCAGTGAAGCGCGGAGGAGGGGCGAGCAGTACTTC	CASSEARRRGEQYF
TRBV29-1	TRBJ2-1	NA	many	TGCAGCGGGGGGTGGGATGAGCAGTTCTTC	CSGGWDEQFF
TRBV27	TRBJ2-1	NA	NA	TGTGCCAGCAGTTCGAACAGTTTGGCTTACAATGAGCAGTTCTTC	CASSSNSLAYNEQFF
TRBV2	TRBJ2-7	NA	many	TGTGCCAGCAGTGTGGGGCGGGGACTCTACGAGCAGTACTTC	CASSVGRGLYEQYF
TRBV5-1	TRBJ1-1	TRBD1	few	TGCGCCAGCAGTCCCTGGGACAGCGAGGTGAACACTGAAGCTTTCTTT	CASSPWDSEVNTEAFF
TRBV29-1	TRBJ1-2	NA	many	TGCAGCGTTGAAGGGCTGGCGGAGTTATATGGCTACACCTTC	CSVEGLAELYGYTF
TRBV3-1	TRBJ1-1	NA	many	TGTGCCAGCAGCCCCGGGACACGGAACACTGAAGCTTTCTTT	CASSPGTRNTEAFF
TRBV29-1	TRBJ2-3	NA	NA	TGCAGCGCCGGTGTGGGGTTCGGCACAGATACGCAGTATTTT	CSAGVGFGTDTQYF
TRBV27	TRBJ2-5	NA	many	TGTGCCAGCCCTCAGGAGACCCAGTACTTC	CASPQETQYF
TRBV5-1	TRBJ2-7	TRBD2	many	TGCGCCAGCAGCCCGGGACTAGCGGGATTCTCCTACGAGCAGTACTTC	CASSPGLAGFSYEQYF
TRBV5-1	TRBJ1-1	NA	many	TGCGCCAGCAGCTTGACAATGAACACTGAAGCTTTCTTT	CASSLTMNTEAFF
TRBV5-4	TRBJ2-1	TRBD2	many	TGTGCCAGCAGCCCGGGACTAGCTCCGAAGAATGAGCAGTTCTTC	CASSPGLAPKNEQFF
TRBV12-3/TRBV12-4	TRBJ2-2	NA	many	TGTGCCAGCAGTTTCGAAGGGGGATCCACCGGGGAGCTGTTTTTT	CASSFEGGSTGELFF
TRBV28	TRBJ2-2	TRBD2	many	TGTGCCAGCAGCTCCATTAGCGGGAGAAAAACCGGGGAGCTGTTTTTT	CASSSISGRKTGELFF
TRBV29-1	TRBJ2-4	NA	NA	TGCAGCGTTGGTTCCGCAGGACTAGCCAAAAACATTCAGTACTTC	CSVGSAGLAKNIQYF
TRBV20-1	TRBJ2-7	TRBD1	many	TGCAGTGCTAAAACAGGGGGAGGCGAGCAGTACTTC	CSAKTGGGEQYF
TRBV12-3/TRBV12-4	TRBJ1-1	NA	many	TGTGCCAGCAAGGGTCTGAACACTGAAGCTTTCTTT	CASKGLNTEAFF
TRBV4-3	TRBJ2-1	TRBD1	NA	TGCGCCAGCAGCCAAGAGACAGGGCTTCGAGGCGATGAGCAGTTCTTC	CASSQETGLRGDEQFF
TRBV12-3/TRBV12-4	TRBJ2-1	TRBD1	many	TGTGCCAGCAGAAAAAGCCGGGACAGGGGACACAATGAGCAGTTCTTC	CASRKSRDRGHNEQFF
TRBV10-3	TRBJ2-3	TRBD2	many	TGTGCCATCAGTGAGTCCGAGCGGGAGAGGTCAGATACGCAGTATTTT	CAISESERERSDTQYF
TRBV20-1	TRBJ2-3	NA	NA	TGCAGTGCCTATGGGGCAGGTAGCACAGATACGCAGTATTTT	CSAYGAGSTDTQYF
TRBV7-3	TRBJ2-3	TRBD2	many	TGTGCCAGCAGCTCCAAGGGACTAGCGGCCACAGATACGCAGTATTTT	CASSSKGLAATDTQYF
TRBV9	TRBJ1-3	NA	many	TGTGCCAGCAGCGTAGACCCGGGGTCATCTGGAAACACCATATATTTT	CASSVDPGSSGNTIYF